The sequence of this T cell receptor (beta chain) was determined in a study of cytomegalovirus exposure and HLA in healthy donors. Background on the study: The same platform was used for the 120 validation repertoires and the 500 to 700 first-cohort repertoires, a later analysis reported. Study-wide results and caveats: The CMV antigen specificity of a few CMV-associated chains was confirmed through in vitro analysis. The tendency of first-cohort TCR clusters to co-occur in the 120 validation repertoires was the finding of a later analysis.

Of note for this clone: Antigen specificity is unknown.

Profiling relied on immunoSEQ multiplex PCR, and the TCRdb table lists in-frame clones only, not all of them. The table includes fewer than 150,000 clones, 88% detected once. This CDR3 region has 14 residues. Germline loops: CDR1 SNHLY, CDR2 FYNNEI. Trimming cost V 6 bases and J 0 bases, with 11 bases left between them. This TCR derives from a man aged 18-30 years in good health and CMV-seropositive. The chain recombines TRBV2 with TRBJ1-1; D uncertain. The sequenced sample was PBMCs. The CDR3 region is CASREQTLNTEAFF. The CDR3 DNA follows: TGTGCCAGCAGGGAACAGACTTTGAACACTGAAGCTTTCTTT.